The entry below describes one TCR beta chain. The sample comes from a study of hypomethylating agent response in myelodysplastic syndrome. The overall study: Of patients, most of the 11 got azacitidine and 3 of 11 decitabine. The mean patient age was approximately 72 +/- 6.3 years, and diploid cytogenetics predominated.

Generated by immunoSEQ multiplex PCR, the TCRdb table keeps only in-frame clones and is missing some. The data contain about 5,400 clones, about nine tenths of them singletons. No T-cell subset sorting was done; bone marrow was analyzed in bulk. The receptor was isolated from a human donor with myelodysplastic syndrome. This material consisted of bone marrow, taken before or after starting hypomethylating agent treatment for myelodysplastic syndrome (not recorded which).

The CDR3, as DNA: TGTGCCAGCAGTATTAGCGGGCCCGAGCAGTTCTTC. This sequence encodes CASSISGPEQFF. J is TRBJ2-1 and V is TRBV6-6, with 7 bases that match TRBD2. The V segment lost 5 bases and the J segment 10 bases; nucleotides outside the gene matches: 5. CDR1 and CDR2 from the germline V gene are MNHNY and SVGAGI (reference sequence). CDR3 length: 12 residues.